Listed below are T cell receptor beta chains from one sample, sequenced in a study of blood T cell repertoires in COVID-19. TCRdb keeps only in-frame clones here, not all; method: immunoSEQ multiplex PCR. The table has roughly 180,000 clones, around 88% seen once. The material sequenced was PBMCs or T cells enriched from blood (not recorded which). These receptor sequences come from a woman aged 45-60 years in a cohort exposed to, infected with or recovered from COVID-19 (not recorded which). Each CDR3 is given with its conserved first and last residue. Each record gives: J gene, V gene, clone size, CDR3 protein. The size entry is marked missing in some rows and otherwise reads once, few, many or a size class.

J gene: TRBJ2-3
V gene: TRBV29-1
clone size: .
CDR3 protein: CSVEDGVGGPDTQYF

J gene: TRBJ2-5
V gene: TRBV7-2
clone size: .
CDR3 protein: CASSLETGEWETQYF

J gene: TRBJ2-7
V gene: TRBV5-1
clone size: few
CDR3 protein: CASSLTEKAYEQYF

J gene: TRBJ1-3
V gene: TRBV15
clone size: .
CDR3 protein: CATSRDPNSGNTIYF

J gene: TRBJ2-5
V gene: TRBV6-6
clone size: .
CDR3 protein: CASSQTSGGETQYF

J gene: TRBJ2-1
V gene: TRBV30
clone size: once
CDR3 protein: CAWSFPDEQFF

J gene: TRBJ2-2
V gene: TRBV5-5
clone size: .
CDR3 protein: CASSLASGTNTGELFF

J gene: TRBJ1-6
V gene: TRBV2
clone size: .
CDR3 protein: CASRPGQDNSPLHF

J gene: TRBJ2-5
V gene: TRBV19
clone size: .
CDR3 protein: CASSMTGLGETQYF

J gene: TRBJ1-6
V gene: TRBV9
clone size: .
CDR3 protein: CASSVSGREGSPLHF

J gene: TRBJ2-3
V gene: TRBV11-2
clone size: .
CDR3 protein: CASSPRVSTDTQYF

J gene: TRBJ1-1
V gene: TRBV2
clone size: .
CDR3 protein: CASRPQGLGTEAFF

J gene: TRBJ2-1
V gene: TRBV19
clone size: .
CDR3 protein: CASSPTIGGLGNEQFF

J gene: TRBJ1-5
V gene: TRBV11-2
clone size: .
CDR3 protein: CASSLAGGFGQPQHF

J gene: TRBJ2-7
V gene: TRBV7-6
clone size: .
CDR3 protein: CASSRTSGGAYEQYF

J gene: TRBJ1-5
V gene: TRBV2
clone size: .
CDR3 protein: CASRAGTGDFRPQHF

J gene: TRBJ2-3
V gene: TRBV6-1
clone size: .
CDR3 protein: CASSEITSGGAQYF

J gene: TRBJ2-3
V gene: TRBV19
clone size: .
CDR3 protein: CASSVQRGGTDTQYF

J gene: TRBJ2-7
V gene: TRBV28
clone size: once
CDR3 protein: CASSLLVGAGLSYEQYF

J gene: TRBJ1-1
V gene: TRBV24-1
clone size: .
CDR3 protein: CATREGGGGVTEAFF

J gene: TRBJ2-1
V gene: TRBV11-3
clone size: .
CDR3 protein: CASSAQTSGINNEQFF

J gene: TRBJ2-1
V gene: TRBV29-1
clone size: .
CDR3 protein: CSVSGGGDEQFF

J gene: TRBJ2-5
V gene: TRBV6-5
clone size: once
CDR3 protein: CASSILVETQYF

J gene: TRBJ2-1
V gene: TRBV5-4
clone size: .
CDR3 protein: CASRSSRASYNEQFF

J gene: TRBJ2-5
V gene: TRBV25-1
clone size: once
CDR3 protein: CASSDRRETQYF

J gene: TRBJ1-5
V gene: TRBV6-5
clone size: .
CDR3 protein: CASTQGQGSNQPQHF

J gene: TRBJ2-5
V gene: TRBV30
clone size: .
CDR3 protein: CASGLAGETQYF

J gene: TRBJ1-2
V gene: TRBV19
clone size: .
CDR3 protein: CASNLQGASGYTF

J gene: TRBJ1-4
V gene: TRBV7-8
clone size: .
CDR3 protein: CASSLGNTGNPTNEKLFF

J gene: TRBJ2-2
V gene: TRBV11-3
clone size: .
CDR3 protein: CASSFRVANTGELFF

J gene: TRBJ1-5
V gene: TRBV19
clone size: once
CDR3 protein: CASSIDWGPGDNQPQHF

J gene: TRBJ1-3
V gene: TRBV18
clone size: .
CDR3 protein: CASSPRDTGNTIYF

J gene: TRBJ2-3
V gene: TRBV3-1/TRBV3-2
clone size: .
CDR3 protein: CASSSRTGDLPSTDTQYF

J gene: TRBJ2-2
V gene: TRBV28
clone size: .
CDR3 protein: CASSSWGGDATGELFF

J gene: TRBJ1-2
V gene: TRBV28
clone size: .
CDR3 protein: CASSPPRYYGYTF

J gene: TRBJ1-6
V gene: TRBV28
clone size: once
CDR3 protein: CASRLGGALYNSPLHF

J gene: TRBJ2-7
V gene: TRBV7-9
clone size: .
CDR3 protein: CASSPKTSGAYEQYF

J gene: TRBJ1-3
V gene: TRBV27
clone size: .
CDR3 protein: CASSSTEAGNTIYF

J gene: TRBJ1-1
V gene: TRBV6-5
clone size: .
CDR3 protein: CASSYDLQGIGTEAFF

J gene: TRBJ2-3
V gene: TRBV19
clone size: .
CDR3 protein: CASSQESTDTQYF

J gene: TRBJ2-2
V gene: TRBV20-1
clone size: .
CDR3 protein: CSASAGGNTGELFF